The 9 T cell receptor beta chains given below trace back to one sample, sequenced in a study of Ad26.COV2.S vaccination and SARS-CoV-2 variants. Data came from immunoSEQ multiplex PCR; TCRdb stores just in-frame clones and leaves some out. The table records hundreds of thousands of clones, under 95% of them present only once. The sequenced sample was peripheral blood, obtained after recovery from COVID-19. All receptors come from a human donor who had recovered from COVID-19.

The rearrangement uses TRBV27 and TRBJ2-5; 11 bases fit TRBD2. The ends lost 4 bases at V and 7 bases at J; junction bases unmatched: 11. Germline V lookup: CDR1 MNHEY, CDR2 SMNVEV (reference sequence). The CDR3 sequence is 16 residues long. The CDR3 protein is CASSSPSGGPVGTQYF. CDR3 sequence (DNA): TGTGCCAGCAGTTCCCCTAGCGGGGGGCCAGTCGGGACCCAGTACTTC.

Notes on this clone: A read error may produce the germline difference seen at one junction end. The chain is built from TRBV7-7 and TRBJ1-1, with a weak D call TRBD1 (5 bases). CDR1 is SSHAT and CDR2 is FNYEAQ in the germline V gene (reference sequence). This CDR3 region has 15 residues. The CDR3: CASSPFGGVTAEAFF. CDR3 in DNA: TGTGCTAGCAGCCCTTTCGGGGGGGTGACGGCTGAAGCTTTCTTT.

The table lists this clone with a few counts. The chain couples TRBV5-1 to TRBJ1-6; D is possibly TRBD1 (5 bases). V lost 7 bases and J 7 bases, leaving 18 bases between the germline ends. Germline V lookup: CDR1 SGHRS, CDR2 YFSETQ. The CDR3 consists of 15 residues. The CDR3 coding sequence is TGCGCCAGCGCCGATTACCCAGGGAGAAATTCACCCCTCCACTTT. Its translation: CASADYPGRNSPLHF. Complete variable domain (other parts from reference TRBV5-1 and TRBJ1-6): KAGVTQTPRYLIKTRGQQVTLSCSPISGHRSVSWYQQTPGQGLQFLFEYFSETQRNKGNFPGRFSGRQFSNSRSEMNVSTLELGDSALYLCASADYPGRNSPLHFGNGTRLTVT.

The chain employs TRBV19 and TRBJ1-4; 7 bases line up with TRBD1. The CDR3 is 15 amino acids. The germline CDR1 and CDR2 sequences are LNHDA and SQIVND (reference sequence). The V segment lost 4 bases and the J segment 4 bases; nucleotides outside the gene matches: 6. This chain's CDR3 is CASSTRGPGNEKLFF. In DNA, the CDR3 is TGTGCCAGTAGTACAAGGGGGCCCGGTAATGAAAAACTGTTTTTT.

The chain is built from TRBV9 and TRBJ2-1; D unresolved. The CDR3 runs 13 residues. Germline loops: CDR1 SGDLS, CDR2 YYNGEE. With 0 bases removed from V and 8 bases from J, the gap between germline ends came to 9 bases. The chain's CDR3 is CASSVAPADEQFF. The CDR3, as DNA: TGTGCCAGCAGCGTAGCCCCGGCCGATGAGCAGTTCTTC.

This clone was counted a few times. V is TRBV7-9 and J is TRBJ2-1, with unresolved D. V lost 5 bases and J 5 bases, leaving 1 base between the germline ends. The length of the CDR3 is 10 residues. Germline lookup yields CDR1 SEHNR and CDR2 FQNEAQ (reference sequence). CDR3 sequence (DNA): TGTGCCAGCAGCCACAATGAGCAGTTCTTC. It codes for CASSHNEQFF.

This rearrangement joins TRBV25-1 to TRBJ2-7; 7 nucleotides line up with TRBD2. With 3 bases clipped from V and 0 bases from J, the junction kept 2 bases outside the gene matches. Germline CDR1 MGHDK, CDR2 SYGVNS. The CDR3 totals 14 residues. This CDR3 reads CASSEGGYSYEQYF. Here the CDR3 DNA reads TGTGCCAGCAGTGAGGGGGGGTACTCCTACGAGCAGTACTTC.

Comments on this clone: At one of its ends the junction is not consistent with the germline gene, which may arise from a read error. The chain uses TRBV15 and TRBJ2-2; TRBD2 matches 11 bases. The CDR3 has 15 amino acids. Germline assignment: CDR1 LNHNV and CDR2 YYDKDF (reference sequence). DNA for the CDR3: TGTGCCACCAGCAGACTAGCGGGGGGCCACCGGGGAGCTGTTTTT. Encoded protein: CATSRLAGGHRGAVF.

This clone was recorded once. The rearrangement joins TRBV4-1 to TRBJ1-2; tentatively, D is TRBD1 (5 bases). The germline V gene encodes CDR1 MGHRA and CDR2 YSYEKL. This CDR3 has 15 residues. Deletions cut 3 bases from V and 0 bases from J, with 11 bases between. CDR3 loop: CASSQGPGTNYGYTF. In DNA, the CDR3 is TGCGCCAGCAGCCAGGGACCGGGGACTAACTATGGCTACACCTTC.